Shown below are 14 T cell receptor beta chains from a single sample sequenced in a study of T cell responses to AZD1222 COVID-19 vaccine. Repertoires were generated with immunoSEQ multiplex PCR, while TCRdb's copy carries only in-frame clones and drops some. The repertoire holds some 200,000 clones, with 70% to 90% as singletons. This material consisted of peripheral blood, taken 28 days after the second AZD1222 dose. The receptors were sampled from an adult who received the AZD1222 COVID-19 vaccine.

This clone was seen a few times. CDR3 in amino acids: CASKKAGVNTEAFF. In DNA, the CDR3 is TGTGCCAGCAAAAAGGCAGGGGTGAACACTGAAGCTTTCTTT. The chain employs TRBV28 and TRBJ1-1, with D possibly TRBD1 on 6 matching bases. The germline V gene has CDR1 MDHEN and CDR2 SYDVKM. Trimming took off 7 bases at V and 0 bases at J, with 12 bases between the two ends. The CDR3 is made up of 14 amino acids.

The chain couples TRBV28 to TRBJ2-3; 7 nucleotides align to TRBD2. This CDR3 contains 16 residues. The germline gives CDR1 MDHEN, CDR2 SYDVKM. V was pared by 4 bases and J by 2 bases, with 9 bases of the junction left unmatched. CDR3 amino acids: CASSSPGSGSTDTQYF. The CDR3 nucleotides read TGTGCCAGCAGTTCCCCGGGTAGCGGGTCCACAGATACGCAGTATTTT. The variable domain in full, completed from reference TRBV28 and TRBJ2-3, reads DVKVTQSSRYLVKRTGEKVFLECVQDMDHENMFWYRQDPGLGLRLIYFSYDVKMKEKGDIPEGYSVSREKKERFSLILESASTNQTSMYLCASSSPGSGSTDTQYFGPGTRLTVL.

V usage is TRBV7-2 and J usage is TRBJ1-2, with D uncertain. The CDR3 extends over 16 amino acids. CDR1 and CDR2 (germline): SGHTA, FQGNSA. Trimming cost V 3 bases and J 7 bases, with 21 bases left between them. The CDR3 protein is CASSFGGKGYFSGYTF. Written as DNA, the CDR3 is TGTGCCAGCAGCTTTGGTGGAAAGGGATATTTTAGTGGCTACACCTTC. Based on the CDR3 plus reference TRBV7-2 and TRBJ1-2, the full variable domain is GAGVSQSPSNKVTEKGKDVELRCDPISGHTALYWYRQSLGQGLEFLIYFQGNSAPDKSGLPSDRFSAERTGGSVSTLTIQRTQQEDSAVYLCASSFGGKGYFSGYTFGSGTRLTVV.

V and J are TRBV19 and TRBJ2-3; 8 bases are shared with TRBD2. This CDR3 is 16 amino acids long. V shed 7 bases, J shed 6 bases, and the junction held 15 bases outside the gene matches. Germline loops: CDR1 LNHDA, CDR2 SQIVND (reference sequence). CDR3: CASMDPPAGGGDTQYF. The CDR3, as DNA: TGTGCCAGTATGGATCCGCCGGCGGGAGGTGGTGATACGCAGTATTTT.

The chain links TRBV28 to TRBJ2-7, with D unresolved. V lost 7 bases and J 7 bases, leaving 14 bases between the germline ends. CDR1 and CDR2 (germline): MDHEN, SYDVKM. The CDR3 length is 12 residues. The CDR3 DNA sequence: TGTGCCAGCACCCTCGGCCTTGGGGAGCAGTACTTC. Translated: CASTLGLGEQYF.

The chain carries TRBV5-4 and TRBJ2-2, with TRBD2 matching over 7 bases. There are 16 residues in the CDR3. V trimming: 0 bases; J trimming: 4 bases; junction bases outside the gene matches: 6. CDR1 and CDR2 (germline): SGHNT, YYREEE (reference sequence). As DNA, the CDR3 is TGTGCCAGCAGCTTGGAAGCTAGCGGCCGCACCGGGGAGCTGTTTTTT. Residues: CASSLEASGRTGELFF.

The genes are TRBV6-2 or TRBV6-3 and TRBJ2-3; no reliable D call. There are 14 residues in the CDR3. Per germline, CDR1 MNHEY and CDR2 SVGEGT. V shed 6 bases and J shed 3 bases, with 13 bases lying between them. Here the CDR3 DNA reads TGTGCCAGCAGCGAACTGGATTCAACAGATACGCAGTATTTT. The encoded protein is CASSELDSTDTQYF.

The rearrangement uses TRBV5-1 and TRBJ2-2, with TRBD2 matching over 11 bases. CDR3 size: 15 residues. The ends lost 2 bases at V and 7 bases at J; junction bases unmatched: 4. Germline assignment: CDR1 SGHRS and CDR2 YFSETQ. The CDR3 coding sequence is TGCGCCAGCAGCTTACTAGCGGGAGTGGACGGGGAGCTGTTTTTT. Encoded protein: CASSLLAGVDGELFF.

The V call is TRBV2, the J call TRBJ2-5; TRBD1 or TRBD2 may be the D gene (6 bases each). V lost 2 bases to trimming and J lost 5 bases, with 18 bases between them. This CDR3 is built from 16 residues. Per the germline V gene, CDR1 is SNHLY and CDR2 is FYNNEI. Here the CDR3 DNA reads TGTGCCAGCAGTGAAAGGGGAAACAGGGCGGGGGAGACCCAGTACTTC. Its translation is CASSERGNRAGETQYF.

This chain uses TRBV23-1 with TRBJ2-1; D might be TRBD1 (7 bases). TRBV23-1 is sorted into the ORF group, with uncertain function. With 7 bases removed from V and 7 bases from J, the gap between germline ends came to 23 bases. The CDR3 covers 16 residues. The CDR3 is CASNPPQEGATNEQFF. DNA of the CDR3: TGCGCCAGCAACCCCCCCCAGGAGGGGGCTACGAATGAGCAGTTCTTC.

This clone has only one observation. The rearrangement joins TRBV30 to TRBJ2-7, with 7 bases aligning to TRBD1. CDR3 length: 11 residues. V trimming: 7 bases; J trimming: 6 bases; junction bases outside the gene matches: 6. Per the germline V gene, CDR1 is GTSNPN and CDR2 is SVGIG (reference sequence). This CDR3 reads CASQGDGEQYF. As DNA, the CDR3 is TGTGCCTCCCAGGGGGATGGCGAGCAGTACTTC.

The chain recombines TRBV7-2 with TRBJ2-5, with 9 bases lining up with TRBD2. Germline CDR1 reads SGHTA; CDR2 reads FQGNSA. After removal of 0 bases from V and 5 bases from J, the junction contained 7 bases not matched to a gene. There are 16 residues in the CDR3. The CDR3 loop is CASSLASGRTLETQYF. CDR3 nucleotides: TGTGCCAGCAGCTTAGCCAGCGGGAGGACTTTGGAGACCCAGTACTTC.

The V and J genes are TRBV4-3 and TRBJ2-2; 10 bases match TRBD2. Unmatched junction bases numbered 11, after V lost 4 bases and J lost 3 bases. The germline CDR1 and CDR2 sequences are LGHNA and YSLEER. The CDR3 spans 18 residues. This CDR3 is CASSLGPGSGRDTGELFF. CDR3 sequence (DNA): TGCGCCAGCAGCCTGGGGCCTGGGAGCGGGAGGGACACCGGGGAGCTGTTTTTT.

The DNA of the CDR3 is TGTGCCAGCAAGAGATTGGACACCAGCTCCTACGAGCAGTACTTC. Translating it yields CASKRLDTSSYEQYF. V usage is TRBV28 and J usage is TRBJ2-7; TRBD1 might be the D (5 bases). V gave up 7 bases and J gave up 0 bases, with 16 bases separating them. This CDR3 has 15 amino acids. In germline, CDR1 is MDHEN, CDR2 SYDVKM. The full variable domain, with the rest looked up from reference TRBV28 and TRBJ2-7, is DVKVTQSSRYLVKRTGEKVFLECVQDMDHENMFWYRQDPGLGLRLIYFSYDVKMKEKGDIPEGYSVSREKKERFSLILESASTNQTSMYLCASKRLDTSSYEQYFGPGTRLTVT.